The table lists the clone carrying this T cell receptor beta chain with a few counts. Its antigen remains unidentified. This entry belongs to a study of post-analysis software for immune sequencing data. Overall study: Courses of disease covered relapsing-remitting, secondary progressive and progressive-relapsing multiple sclerosis.

Trimming took off 3 bases at V and 2 bases at J, with 17 bases between the two ends. This CDR3 is 16 amino acids long. CDR1 is MNHEY and CDR2 is SVGEGT in the germline V gene. Study-wide results and limits: Batch-mates among the samples co-clustered strongly by F measure. Controls showed significantly higher normalized Chao1 diversity than did multiple sclerosis patients. In patients, about 5 TRBV segments were more frequent than in controls, with TRBV5-6, TRBV5-1 and TRBV20-1 among them.

Prepared libraries of TCR beta cDNA carried unique molecular identifiers. Researchers reported a few hundred thousand cDNA molecules coming from approximately 1 to 10 million T cells. In TCRdb, the PCR reads were re-called with MiXCR into one record per CDR3 protein. The profile shows under 200,000 distinct CDR3 sequences, 29% of them singletons. The TCR was taken from a girl aged 2-17 years with multiple sclerosis. The specimen sequenced was blood. The genes are TRBV6-2 or TRBV6-3 and TRBJ2-7; weak D call: TRBD2 (5 bases). CDR3 coding DNA: TGTGCCAGCAGTTATCACCTTACCGAGGGTGCCTACGAGCAGTACTTC. Translating gives CASSYHLTEGAYEQYF.